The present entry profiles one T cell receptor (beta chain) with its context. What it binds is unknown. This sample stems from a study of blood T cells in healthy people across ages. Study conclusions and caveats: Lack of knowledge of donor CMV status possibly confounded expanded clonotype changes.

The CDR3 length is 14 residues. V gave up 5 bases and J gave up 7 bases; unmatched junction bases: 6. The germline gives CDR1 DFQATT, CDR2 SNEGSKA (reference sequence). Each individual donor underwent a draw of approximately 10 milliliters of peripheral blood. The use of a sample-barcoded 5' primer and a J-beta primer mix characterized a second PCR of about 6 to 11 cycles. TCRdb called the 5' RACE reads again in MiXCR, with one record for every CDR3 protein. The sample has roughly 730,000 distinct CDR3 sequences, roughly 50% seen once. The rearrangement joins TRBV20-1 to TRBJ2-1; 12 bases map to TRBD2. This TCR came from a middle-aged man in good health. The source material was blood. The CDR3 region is CSAPPLAGGNEQFF. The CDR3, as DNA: TGCAGTGCTCCCCCACTAGCGGGGGGAAATGAGCAGTTCTTC.